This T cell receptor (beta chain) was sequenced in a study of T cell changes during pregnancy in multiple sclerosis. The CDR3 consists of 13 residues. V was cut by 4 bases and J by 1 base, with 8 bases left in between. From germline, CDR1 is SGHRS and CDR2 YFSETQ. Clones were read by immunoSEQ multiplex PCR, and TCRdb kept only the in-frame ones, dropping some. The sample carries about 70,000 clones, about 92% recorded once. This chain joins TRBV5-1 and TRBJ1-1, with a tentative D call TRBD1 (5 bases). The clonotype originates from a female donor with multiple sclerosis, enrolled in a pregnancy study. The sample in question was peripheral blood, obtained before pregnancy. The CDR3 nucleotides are TGCGCCAGCAGCCCCACAGGGAACACTGAAGCTTTCTTT. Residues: CASSPTGNTEAFF.